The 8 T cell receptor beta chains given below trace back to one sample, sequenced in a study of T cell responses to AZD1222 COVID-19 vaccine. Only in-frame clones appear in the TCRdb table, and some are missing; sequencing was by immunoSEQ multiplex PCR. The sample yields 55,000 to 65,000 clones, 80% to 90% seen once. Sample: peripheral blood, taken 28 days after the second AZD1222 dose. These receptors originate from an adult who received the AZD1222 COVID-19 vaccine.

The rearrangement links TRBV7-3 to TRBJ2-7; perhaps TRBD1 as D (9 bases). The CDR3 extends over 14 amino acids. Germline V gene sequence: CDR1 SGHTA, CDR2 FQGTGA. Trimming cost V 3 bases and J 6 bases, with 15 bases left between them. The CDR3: CASSFGTGTSEQYF. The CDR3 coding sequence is TGTGCCAGCAGCTTCGGGACAGGGACTAGCGAGCAGTACTTC.

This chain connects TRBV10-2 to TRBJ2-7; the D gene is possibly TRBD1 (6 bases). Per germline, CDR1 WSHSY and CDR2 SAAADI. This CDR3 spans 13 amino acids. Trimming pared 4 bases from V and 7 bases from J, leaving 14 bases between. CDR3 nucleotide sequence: TGCGCCAGCAGTGTCTCAGGGGTGGGTGAGCAGTACTTC. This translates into CASSVSGVGEQYF.

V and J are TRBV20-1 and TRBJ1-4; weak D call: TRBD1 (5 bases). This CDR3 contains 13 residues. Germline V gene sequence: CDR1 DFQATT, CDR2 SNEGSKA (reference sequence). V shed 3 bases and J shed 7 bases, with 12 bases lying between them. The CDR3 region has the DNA TGCAGTGCTAGTGGGACTAGGGGTGAAAAACTGTTTTTT. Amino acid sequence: CSASGTRGEKLFF.

CDR3 nucleotide sequence: TGTGCCAGCAGCTTGGCGATGCAGGGTTTCTTGGGTCAGCCCCAGCATTTT. Translated, it gives CASSLAMQGFLGQPQHF. The chain joins TRBV5-5 to TRBJ1-5; a weak D match, TRBD1 (5 bases). The V end lost 0 bases, the J end lost 6 bases, and 19 bases lay between the germline ends. CDR1 and CDR2 (germline): SGHKS, YYEKEE (reference sequence). The length of the CDR3 is 17 residues.

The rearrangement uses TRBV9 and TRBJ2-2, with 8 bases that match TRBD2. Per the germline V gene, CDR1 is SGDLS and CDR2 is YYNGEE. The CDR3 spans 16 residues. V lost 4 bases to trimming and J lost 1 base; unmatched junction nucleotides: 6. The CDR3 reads CASSPREGMNTGELFF. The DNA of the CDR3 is TGTGCCAGCAGCCCCCGGGAGGGGATGAACACCGGGGAGCTGTTTTTT.

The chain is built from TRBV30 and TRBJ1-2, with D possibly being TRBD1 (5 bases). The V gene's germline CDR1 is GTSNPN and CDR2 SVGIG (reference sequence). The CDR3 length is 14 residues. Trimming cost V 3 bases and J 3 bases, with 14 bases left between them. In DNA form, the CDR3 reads TGTGCCTGGAGCCAAGGGGTCAGGGACTATGGCTACACCTTC. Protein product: CAWSQGVRDYGYTF.

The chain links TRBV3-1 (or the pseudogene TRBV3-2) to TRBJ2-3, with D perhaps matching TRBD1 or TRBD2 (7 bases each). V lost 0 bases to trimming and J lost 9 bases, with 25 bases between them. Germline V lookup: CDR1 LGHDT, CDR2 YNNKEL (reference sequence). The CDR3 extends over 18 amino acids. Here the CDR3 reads CASSQETVKNPGGETQYF. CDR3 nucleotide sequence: TGTGCCAGCAGCCAAGAGACCGTCAAAAACCCAGGGGGGGAAACGCAGTATTTT.

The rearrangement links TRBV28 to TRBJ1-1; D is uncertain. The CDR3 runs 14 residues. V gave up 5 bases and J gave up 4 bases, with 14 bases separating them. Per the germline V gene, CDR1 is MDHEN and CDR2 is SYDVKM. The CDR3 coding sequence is TGTGCCAGCAGTCGACCGCGGCGAGGCACTGAAGCTTTCTTT. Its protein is CASSRPRRGTEAFF.